Each of the 6 T cell receptor beta chains below was sequenced from the same sample in a study of T cell responses to AZD1222 COVID-19 vaccine. Assay: immunoSEQ multiplex PCR; the TCRdb copy retains only in-frame clones and omits some. The table records about 110,000 clones, around 90% of them present only once. The material was peripheral blood, obtained 28 days after the second AZD1222 dose. The source is an adult who received the AZD1222 COVID-19 vaccine.

V is TRBV6-2 or TRBV6-3 and J is TRBJ1-5, with TRBD1 as a possible D gene (6 bases). V was cut by 5 bases and J by 1 base, with 9 bases left in between. The germline V gene encodes CDR1 MNHEY and CDR2 SVGEGT. The CDR3 spans 14 residues. The CDR3 is CASSDTGSNQPQHF. The CDR3 nucleotides read TGTGCCAGCAGTGACACAGGGAGCAATCAGCCCCAGCATTTT.

The CDR3 spells CASSLPRDSYGYTF. The CDR3 region has the DNA TGTGCCAGCAGCCTGCCCCGGGACAGCTATGGCTACACCTTC. The V call is TRBV5-4, the J call TRBJ1-2; 7 bases agree with TRBD1. CDR1 is SGHNT, CDR2 YYREEE, per germline (reference sequence). The length of the CDR3 is 14 residues. V gave up 4 bases and J gave up 4 bases; unmatched junction bases: 7.

The chain couples TRBV5-1 to TRBJ2-7, with 8 bases fitting TRBD1. Germline trimming cut 3 bases from V and 3 bases from J; bases unmatched to any gene: 5. CDR1 and CDR2 (germline): SGHRS, YFSETQ. This CDR3 has 14 residues. The CDR3 region is CASSSGQGLYEQYF. The CDR3 nucleotides are TGCGCCAGCAGCTCAGGACAGGGCCTCTACGAGCAGTACTTC.

This rearrangement joins TRBV5-1 to TRBJ2-6; 8 bases fit TRBD2. This CDR3 spans 17 amino acids. Looked up from germline, CDR1 is SGHRS and CDR2 is YFSETQ. V shed 0 bases, J shed 2 bases, and the junction held 4 bases outside the gene matches. The CDR3 loop reads CASSLGGLGAGANVLTF. The CDR3 DNA follows: TGCGCCAGCAGCTTGGGGGGACTAGGTGCTGGGGCCAACGTCCTGACTTTC.

This clone was detected once. J is TRBJ1-5 and V is TRBV19, with 9 bases aligning to TRBD1. In germline, CDR1 is LNHDA, CDR2 SQIVND (reference sequence). Trimming at V came to 6 bases and at J to 2 bases, leaving 8 bases not matched to a gene. This CDR3 has 16 residues. CDR3 protein: CASRKQGAAGNQPQHF. CDR3 sequence (DNA): TGTGCCAGTAGAAAACAGGGGGCGGCGGGCAATCAGCCCCAGCATTTT.

The rearrangement uses TRBV9 and TRBJ2-1; 10 bases fit TRBD2. V trimming: 0 bases; J trimming: 10 bases; junction bases outside the gene matches: 13. The CDR3 is 17 residues long. Germline-derived CDR1 and CDR2 are SGDLS and YYNGEE. CDR3 residues: CASSVASGSVRVGEQFF. DNA for the CDR3: TGTGCCAGCAGCGTAGCTAGCGGGAGTGTCAGGGTAGGCGAGCAGTTCTTC.